These 17 T cell receptor beta chains came from one sample sequenced in a study of identical twins. TCRdb analysed the 5' RACE reads with MiXCR anew, one entry per CDR3 protein. The sample holds around 1.7 million distinct CDR3 sequences; about 30% are singletons and the top ten take 0.25% to 0.3%. Sequenced material: cord blood. The receptors originated from a newborn girl in good health.

This clonotype was detected many times. V gene TRBV6-6 combines with J gene TRBJ2-1, with 14 nucleotides matching TRBD2. Losses at the gene ends were 0 bases for V and 8 bases for J; bases not matched to a gene: 0. Germline V gene sequence: CDR1 MNHNY, CDR2 SVGAGI (reference sequence). The CDR3 spans 15 residues. The CDR3 spells CASSYSGLAGDEQFF. The CDR3 DNA reads as TGTGCCAGCAGTTACTCGGGACTAGCGGGAGATGAGCAGTTCTTC.

This clonotype came up a few times. The chain links TRBV5-1 to TRBJ2-3; D not certain. This CDR3 is 12 amino acids long. The germline V gene encodes CDR1 SGHRS and CDR2 YFSETQ. V lost 3 bases, J lost 7 bases, and 9 bases lay in between. The CDR3 reads CASSYPRNTQYF. CDR3 DNA sequence: TGCGCCAGCAGCTACCCCCGCAATACGCAGTATTTT. The whole variable domain, filled in from reference TRBV5-1 and TRBJ2-3, reads KAGVTQTPRYLIKTRGQQVTLSCSPISGHRSVSWYQQTPGQGLQFLFEYFSETQRNKGNFPGRFSGRQFSNSRSEMNVSTLELGDSALYLCASSYPRNTQYFGPGTRLTVL.

The chain uses TRBV19 and TRBJ2-1; 10 positions match TRBD1. The DNA end lines up better with TRBJ2-7; the J call may be wrong. The germline V gene encodes CDR1 LNHDA and CDR2 SQIVND (reference sequence). This CDR3 comprises 15 residues. CDR3: CASTVTGGSYNEQYF. The CDR3 DNA follows: TGTGCCAGTACCGTGACAGGGGGCTCCTACAATGAGCAGTACTTC.

The chain has TRBV25-1 and TRBJ2-1; the match to TRBD2 covers 7 bases. Germline V gene sequence: CDR1 MGHDK, CDR2 SYGVNS. V gave up 4 bases and J gave up 6 bases; unmatched junction bases: 3. The CDR3 covers 13 residues. CDR3 amino acids: CASSGEGLNEQFF. The CDR3 coding sequence is TGTGCCAGCAGTGGGGAGGGCCTCAATGAGCAGTTCTTC.

V gene TRBV24-1 combines with J gene TRBJ2-7; D gene unclear. The germline V gene encodes CDR1 KGHDR and CDR2 SFDVKD. V was cut by 5 bases and J by 7 bases, with 8 bases left in between. This CDR3 contains 11 residues. This chain's CDR3 is CATSGSNEQYF. CDR3 in DNA: TGTGCCACCAGTGGCTCCAATGAGCAGTACTTC.

CDR3: CASSLAGRDRAGYGYTF. CDR3 in DNA: TGTGCCAGCAGCTTAGCGGGAAGGGACAGGGCCGGCTATGGCTACACCTTC. V gene TRBV7-2 combines with J gene TRBJ1-2, with 9 bases lining up with TRBD1. The CDR3 sequence is 17 residues long. V shed 0 bases and J 4 bases; nucleotides not matched to a gene: 9. Per germline, CDR1 SGHTA and CDR2 FQGNSA.

A few counts support this clonotype. The rearrangement uses TRBV7-2 and TRBJ1-1; D is perhaps TRBD1 (5 bases). The CDR3 totals 15 residues. The germline V gene has CDR1 SGHTA and CDR2 FQGNSA. V was shortened by 5 bases and J by 1 base, with 14 bases between the two germline ends. As DNA, the CDR3 is TGTGCCAGCAGCCCCCGTTGGGGGGAGAACACTGAAGCTTTCTTT. This codes for CASSPRWGENTEAFF. Full variable domain (missing parts from reference TRBV7-2 and TRBJ1-1): GAGVSQSPSNKVTEKGKDVELRCDPISGHTALYWYRQSLGQGLEFLIYFQGNSAPDKSGLPSDRFSAERTGGSVSTLTIQRTQQEDSAVYLCASSPRWGENTEAFFGQGTRLTVV.

V is TRBV7-9 and J is TRBJ1-2; D remains unclear. V was shortened by 0 bases and J by 7 bases, with 12 bases between the two germline ends. Looked up from germline, CDR1 is SEHNR and CDR2 is FQNEAQ (reference sequence). The CDR3 extends over 14 amino acids. CDR3 sequence: CASSLAEAKGGYTF. As DNA, the CDR3 is TGTGCCAGCAGCTTAGCGGAGGCCAAGGGTGGCTACACCTTC.

J is TRBJ1-1 and V is TRBV29-1; 8 bases are a match to TRBD1. V lost 8 bases, J lost 2 bases, and 7 bases stayed unmatched. Germline-derived CDR1 and CDR2 are SQVTM and ANQGSEA. The CDR3 is 13 amino acids. The CDR3 loop is CSHQTGANTEAFF. DNA of the CDR3: TGCAGCCACCAGACAGGGGCCAACACTGAAGCTTTCTTT.

The chain combines TRBV5-6 with TRBJ2-3; tentatively, D is TRBD2 (6 bases). The V and J ends lost 7 bases and 0 bases respectively, with 9 bases between them. The CDR3 is 13 amino acids. Germline V gene lookup returns CDR1 SGHDT and CDR2 YYEEEE. CDR3 residues: CASERVSTDTQYF. For the CDR3, the DNA is TGTGCCAGCGAGCGGGTGAGCACAGATACGCAGTATTTT.

This clonotype was detected only a few times. The V call is TRBV12-3 or TRBV12-4, the J call TRBJ1-4; TRBD1 aligns across 10 bases. The CDR3 contains 14 residues. Germline trimming cut 5 bases from V and 3 bases from J; bases unmatched to any gene: 0. Here the CDR3 DNA reads TGTGCCAGCAGTGACAGGGGGCCTAATGAAAAACTGTTTTTT. Translating it yields CASSDRGPNEKLFF.

This sequence joins TRBV5-1 and TRBJ1-6, with TRBD1 matching over 7 bases. V was pared by 3 bases and J by 7 bases, with 7 bases of the junction left unmatched. This CDR3 spans 15 amino acids. The germline CDR1 and CDR2 sequences are SGHRS and YFSETQ. The CDR3 loop reads CASSYETGTNSPLHF. CDR3 DNA sequence: TGCGCCAGCAGCTACGAGACAGGGACAAATTCACCCCTCCACTTT.

The CDR3: CASSLRVVGYEQYF. Written as DNA, the CDR3 is TGTGCCAGCAGCTTAAGGGTCGTGGGGTACGAGCAGTACTTC. V and J are TRBV7-6 and TRBJ2-7; D gene unclear. V dropped 2 bases and J dropped 4 bases, with 12 bases sitting between them. CDR3 size: 14 residues. In germline, CDR1 is SGHVS, CDR2 FNYEAQ.

The J gene is TRBJ1-1, the V gene TRBV5-1; D gene unclear. There are 17 residues in the CDR3. The germline CDR1 and CDR2 sequences are SGHRS and YFSETQ. The V and J ends lost 2 bases and 0 bases respectively, with 17 bases between them. The chain's CDR3 is CASSFGAGSLMNTEAFF. The DNA of the CDR3 is TGCGCCAGCAGCTTTGGCGCAGGTTCCCTAATGAACACTGAAGCTTTCTTT.

This chain joins TRBV30 and TRBJ1-2; 7 bases align to TRBD1. Unmatched junction bases numbered 10, after V lost 3 bases and J lost 9 bases. CDR1 and CDR2 from the germline V gene are GTSNPN and SVGIG (reference sequence). The CDR3 length is 13 residues. The CDR3 protein is CAWRDGTVIRYTF. CDR3 sequence (DNA): TGTGCCTGGAGGGACGGGACAGTCATTCGCTACACCTTC.

This sequence joins TRBV3-1 and TRBJ2-7, with D possibly TRBD2 on 5 matching bases. Germline CDR1 is LGHDT and CDR2 is YNNKEL (reference sequence). The germline V and J ends were trimmed by 4 bases and 4 bases, with 11 bases remaining between them. This CDR3 region has 13 residues. CDR3 nucleotide sequence: TGTGCCAGCAGCCGGGAGAGGCATTACGAGCAGTACTTC. Translating gives CASSRERHYEQYF.

This clonotype was seen repeatedly, ten times or more. The chain employs TRBV29-1 and TRBJ2-7; 7 bases map to TRBD2. The length of the CDR3 is 15 residues. Germline lookup yields CDR1 SQVTM and CDR2 ANQGSEA. J gave up 2 bases and V 0 bases, and 7 bases lay outside the gene matches. CDR3 region: CSVEDWASGPYEQYF. For the CDR3, the DNA is TGCAGCGTTGAAGATTGGGCTAGCGGTCCCTACGAGCAGTACTTC.